These 28 T cell receptor beta chains were sequenced from one sample in a study of blood T cell repertoires in COVID-19 (dated by TCRdb to 2020 to 2021). The library came from the immunoSEQ multiplex PCR assay. TCRdb holds this immuneACCESS table with in-frame rearrangements only. Some clones are missing; in checked studies, unresolved V genes explain under half, and the rest has no known cause. The sample table records a few hundred thousand clones; roughly 80% of these occur just once. Roughly 10% of the sample rests with the top ten. Material: peripheral blood. The source is an elderly woman with acute or convalescent COVID-19.

The chain recombines TRBV7-9 with TRBJ2-3; 7 bases match TRBD2. CDR1 SEHNR and CDR2 FQNEAQ come from the germline V gene (reference sequence). This CDR3 is built from 14 residues. The V segment lost 6 bases and the J segment 2 bases; nucleotides outside the gene matches: 5. The CDR3 bases are TGTGCCAGCAGGCGGGCGGGAGACACAGATACGCAGTATTTT. It translates to CASRRAGDTDTQYF.

The CDR3 loop is CAWKQGANWDEQYF. CDR3 DNA: TGTGCCTGGAAACAGGGGGCGAATTGGGACGAGCAGTACTTC. The chain employs TRBV30 and TRBJ2-7; 9 bases are shared with TRBD1. The ends lost 4 bases at V and 5 bases at J; junction bases unmatched: 9. CDR1 and CDR2 from the germline V gene are GTSNPN and SVGIG (reference sequence). The CDR3 consists of 14 residues.

The rearrangement joins TRBV12-3 or TRBV12-4 to TRBJ2-7; D is ambiguous. The CDR3 sequence is 13 residues long. The V gene lost 3 bases and the J gene lost 4 bases, with 10 bases spanning the gap. CDR3 residues: CASSFKASYEQYF. CDR3 in DNA: TGTGCCAGCAGTTTCAAAGCGTCGTACGAGCAGTACTTC.

Points on this clone: Other DNA sequences in the sample encode the same CDR3. The chain joins TRBV5-1 to TRBJ1-2; the D gene is possibly TRBD1 (5 bases). CDR3 length: 14 amino acids. Per germline, CDR1 SGHRS and CDR2 YFSETQ. V lost 0 bases, J lost 6 bases, and 12 bases lay in between. The DNA of the CDR3 is TGCGCCAGCAGCTTGGACGGGGGGAGGGATGGCTACACCTTC. Amino acids: CASSLDGGRDGYTF.

The rearrangement links TRBV3-1 (or the pseudogene TRBV3-2) to TRBJ1-5, with D perhaps matching TRBD1 (5 bases). The V gene lost 1 base and the J gene lost 6 bases, with 10 bases spanning the gap. The length of the CDR3 is 14 residues. Per germline, CDR1 LGHDT and CDR2 YNNKEL (reference sequence). CDR3 nucleotide sequence: TGTGCCAGCAGCCAAGTAGGGGTGGGTCAGCCCCAGCATTTT. It translates to CASSQVGVGQPQHF.

J is TRBJ2-1 and V is TRBV11-2, with 9 nucleotides matching TRBD2. The CDR3 is made up of 16 amino acids. Germline-derived CDR1 and CDR2 are SGHAT and FQNNGV. After removal of 4 bases from V and 8 bases from J, the junction contained 12 bases not matched to a gene. As DNA, the CDR3 is TGTGCCAGCAGCTCGAGTAGCGGGAGTGGTCGAGATGAGCAGTTCTTC. Translating it yields CASSSSSGSGRDEQFF. The full variable domain, rest sourced from reference TRBV11-2 and TRBJ2-1, is EAGVAQSPRYKIIEKRQSVAFWCNPISGHATLYWYQQILGQGPKLLIQFQNNGVVDDSQLPKDRFSAERLKGVDSTLKIQPAKLEDSAVYLCASSSSSGSGRDEQFFGPGTRLTVL.

The chain carries TRBV11-2 and TRBJ2-3, with 11 bases fitting TRBD2. The CDR3 extends over 14 amino acids. The germline V gene has CDR1 SGHAT and CDR2 FQNNGV. Unmatched junction bases numbered 3, after V lost 4 bases and J lost 6 bases. This chain's CDR3 is CASSWTSGSDTQYF. DNA of the CDR3: TGTGCCAGCAGCTGGACTAGCGGGTCGGATACGCAGTATTTT.

The V and J genes are TRBV20-1 and TRBJ1-5; D perhaps matches TRBD1 (5 bases). The length of the CDR3 is 11 residues. Between the trimmed V and J ends, which lost 6 bases and 5 bases, there was a span of 8 bases. Germline CDR1 DFQATT, CDR2 SNEGSKA (reference sequence). This chain's CDR3 is CSAGGYQPQHF. The CDR3 DNA reads TGCAGTGCGGGGGGGTATCAGCCCCAGCATTTT.

V usage is TRBV30 and J usage is TRBJ2-1; tentative D call: TRBD2 (5 bases). The germline V gene has CDR1 GTSNPN and CDR2 SVGIG (reference sequence). V dropped 3 bases and J dropped 6 bases, with 15 bases sitting between them. The CDR3 spans 14 residues. CDR3: CAWSPSGYRNEQFF. The CDR3 DNA reads as TGTGCCTGGAGCCCATCGGGGTACCGCAATGAGCAGTTCTTC.

The gene calls are TRBV28 and TRBJ2-7; a weak D match, TRBD2 (6 bases). CDR3 size: 17 residues. Germline CDR1 reads MDHEN; CDR2 reads SYDVKM. Trimming cost V 5 bases and J 5 bases, with 25 bases left between them. CDR3 DNA sequence: TGTGCCAGCAGTCAACGTACTAGCTCCCTTTCTTACCACGAGCAGTACTTC. Residues: CASSQRTSSLSYHEQYF. Complete variable domain (other parts from reference TRBV28 and TRBJ2-7): DVKVTQSSRYLVKRTGEKVFLECVQDMDHENMFWYRQDPGLGLRLIYFSYDVKMKEKGDIPEGYSVSREKKERFSLILESASTNQTSMYLCASSQRTSSLSYHEQYFGPGTRLTVT.

The chain employs TRBV11-3 and TRBJ2-3; weak D call: TRBD2 (6 bases). Trimming removed 5 bases from V and 2 bases from J, with 11 bases in between. Germline CDR1 is SGHNT and CDR2 is YENEEA. This CDR3 has 14 residues. In nucleotides, the CDR3 is TGTGCCAGCAGCGGGCTAGCGTCCACAGATACGCAGTATTTT. Its protein product is CASSGLASTDTQYF.

The chain is built from TRBV13 and TRBJ2-7; the match to TRBD2 covers 8 bases. This CDR3 spans 16 amino acids. Germline CDR1 PRHDT, CDR2 FYEKMQ (reference sequence). Losses at the gene ends were 3 bases for V and 1 base for J; bases not matched to a gene: 8. The CDR3 region is CASSFRGSGSSYEQYF. The CDR3 region has the DNA TGTGCCAGCAGCTTCCGAGGGAGCGGGAGTTCCTACGAGCAGTACTTC.

The chain has TRBV15 and TRBJ1-6; D uncertain. Germline V CDR1 and CDR2: LNHNV, YYDKDF (reference sequence). Trimming took 3 bases from V and 5 from J, leaving 8 bases between them. The CDR3 runs 14 residues. The CDR3 coding sequence is TGTGCCACCAGCAGGACGGGGAATAATTCACCCCTCCACTTT. Translated: CATSRTGNNSPLHF.

V is TRBV19 and J is TRBJ1-2; 7 bases are a match to TRBD1. The CDR3 totals 15 residues. Germline V gives CDR1 LNHDA, CDR2 SQIVND (reference sequence). V shed 4 bases, J shed 2 bases, and the junction held 7 bases outside the gene matches. CDR3: CASSTRKGGNYGYTF. As DNA, the CDR3 is TGTGCCAGTAGTACCCGGAAAGGGGGCAACTATGGCTACACCTTC.

V is TRBV19 and J is TRBJ2-5; TRBD2 aligns across 12 bases. After removal of 3 bases from V and 4 bases from J, the junction contained 3 bases not matched to a gene. This CDR3 has 15 residues. CDR1 is LNHDA, CDR2 SQIVND, per germline (reference sequence). The CDR3 sequence: CASSMGLAGGETQYF. The CDR3 DNA follows: TGTGCCAGTAGTATGGGACTAGCGGGCGGAGAGACCCAGTACTTC.

This clone has just a few counts. This sequence joins TRBV7-2 and TRBJ1-2, with TRBD1 matching 8 bases. CDR3 length: 18 residues. From germline, CDR1 is SGHTA and CDR2 FQGNSA. After removal of 2 bases from V and 0 bases from J, the junction contained 11 bases not matched to a gene. CDR3 residues: CASSLSPPTGASNYGYTF. CDR3 in DNA: TGTGCCAGCAGCTTAAGTCCCCCGACAGGGGCGTCTAACTATGGCTACACCTTC.

The CDR3 coding sequence is TGTGCCAGCAGCCAATTAGAAGAGCAGTTCTTC. It specifies CASSQLEEQFF. The chain combines TRBV3-1 (or the pseudogene TRBV3-2) with TRBJ2-1; D not resolved. There are 11 residues in the CDR3. The germline V gene has CDR1 LGHDT and CDR2 YNNKEL (reference sequence). The germline V and J ends were trimmed by 2 bases and 10 bases, with 6 bases remaining between them.

This clone was picked up a small number of times. The genes are TRBV11-2 and TRBJ2-1; 8 nucleotides line up with TRBD1. The germline V gene has CDR1 SGHAT and CDR2 FQNNGV. The CDR3 is 12 residues long. V dropped 7 bases and J dropped 11; count of bases not matched to a gene: 7. The CDR3 DNA is TGTGCCAGCAATTTTGACAGGGGTCAGCAGTTCTTC. It specifies CASNFDRGQQFF.

The rearrangement joins TRBV29-1 to TRBJ1-2; TRBD1 matches at 7 bases. V was clipped by 5 bases and J by 3 bases; unmatched bases: 3. Germline V gene data show CDR1 as SQVTM and CDR2 as ANQGSEA. CDR3 size: 12 residues. The CDR3 is CSVYQGDYGYTF. The CDR3, as DNA: TGCAGCGTTTATCAGGGGGACTATGGCTACACCTTC.

The rearrangement links TRBV4-3 to TRBJ1-1, with 9 bases identical to TRBD1. Trimming cost V 2 bases and J 4 bases; bases outside gene matches: 5. The germline V gene has CDR1 LGHNA and CDR2 YSLEER. This CDR3 is 15 amino acids long. As DNA, the CDR3 is TGCGCCAGCAGCCAATTACAGGGGGCGACCACTGAAGCTTTCTTT. Its translation: CASSQLQGATTEAFF.

The chain carries TRBV28 and TRBJ1-2, with D unclear. The length of the CDR3 is 13 residues. CDR1 MDHEN and CDR2 SYDVKM come from the germline V gene. With 7 bases removed from V and 3 bases from J, the gap between germline ends came to 12 bases. The CDR3 nucleotides are TGTGCCAGCACTCCCTCCCGGGACTATGGCTACACCTTC. Amino acids: CASTPSRDYGYTF.

V and J are TRBV19 and TRBJ1-2; maybe TRBD1 (5 bases). In germline, CDR1 is LNHDA, CDR2 SQIVND (reference sequence). The germline V and J ends were trimmed by 4 bases and 5 bases, with 8 bases remaining between them. CDR3 length: 12 amino acids. CDR3 protein: CASSNQGYGYTF. CDR3 in DNA: TGTGCCAGTAGTAATCAGGGATATGGCTACACCTTC.

The gene calls are TRBV18 and TRBJ2-6; 10 bases map to TRBD1. The germline CDR1 and CDR2 sequences are KGHSH and LQKENI. This CDR3 spans 18 amino acids. Trimming at V came to 4 bases and at J to 2 bases, leaving 8 bases not matched to a gene. CDR3 protein: CASSLTGTGVTGANVLTF. In nucleotides, the CDR3 is TGTGCCAGCTCACTAACCGGGACAGGGGTTACTGGGGCCAACGTCCTGACTTTC.

CDR3 region: CASSPGLGNQPQHF. CDR3 nucleotides: TGTGCCAGCAGCCCTGGCCTGGGCAATCAGCCCCAGCATTTT. The chain employs TRBV7-3 and TRBJ1-5, with D uncertain. Germline V gene data show CDR1 as SGHTA and CDR2 as FQGTGA. Deletions cut 5 bases from V and 2 bases from J, with 10 bases between. The CDR3 extends over 14 amino acids.

The chain couples TRBV28 to TRBJ2-3, with D possibly matching TRBD2 (6 bases). V shed 6 bases and J shed 0 bases, with 10 bases lying between them. CDR3 size: 14 residues. CDR1 and CDR2 from the germline V gene are MDHEN and SYDVKM. CDR3 DNA: TGTGCCAGCAGGGGGGGAGTCAGCACAGATACGCAGTATTTT. The encoded protein is CASRGGVSTDTQYF. Full variable domain (remainder filled in from reference TRBV28 and TRBJ2-3): DVKVTQSSRYLVKRTGEKVFLECVQDMDHENMFWYRQDPGLGLRLIYFSYDVKMKEKGDIPEGYSVSREKKERFSLILESASTNQTSMYLCASRGGVSTDTQYFGPGTRLTVL.

CDR3 in amino acids: CASSQGLGINSYEQYF. DNA of the CDR3: TGCGCCAGCAGCCAGGGTTTGGGCATTAACTCCTACGAGCAGTACTTC. This sequence joins TRBV4-1 and TRBJ2-7; unclear D gene. This CDR3 is built from 16 residues. CDR1 is MGHRA and CDR2 is YSYEKL in the germline V gene. The V and J ends lost 3 bases and 0 bases respectively, with 15 bases between them.

The chain carries TRBV6-2 or TRBV6-3 and TRBJ2-7, with D tentatively TRBD1 (6 bases). Trimming removed 2 bases at V and 4 bases at J, with 15 bases between. The germline gives CDR1 MNHEY, CDR2 SVGEGT. The CDR3 has 15 residues. The CDR3 is CASSYGSGVPYEQYF. The DNA for the CDR3 is TGTGCCAGCAGTTACGGGTCAGGGGTCCCATACGAGCAGTACTTC.

This clone was seen a handful of times. The chain uses TRBV7-2 and TRBJ1-3; no clear D. CDR3 length: 11 amino acids. Trimming took off 2 bases at V and 7 bases at J, with 3 bases between the two ends. Germline-derived CDR1 and CDR2 are SGHTA and FQGNSA. The CDR3 region is CASSLRNTIYF. CDR3 sequence (DNA): TGTGCCAGCAGCTTACGGAACACCATATATTTT.